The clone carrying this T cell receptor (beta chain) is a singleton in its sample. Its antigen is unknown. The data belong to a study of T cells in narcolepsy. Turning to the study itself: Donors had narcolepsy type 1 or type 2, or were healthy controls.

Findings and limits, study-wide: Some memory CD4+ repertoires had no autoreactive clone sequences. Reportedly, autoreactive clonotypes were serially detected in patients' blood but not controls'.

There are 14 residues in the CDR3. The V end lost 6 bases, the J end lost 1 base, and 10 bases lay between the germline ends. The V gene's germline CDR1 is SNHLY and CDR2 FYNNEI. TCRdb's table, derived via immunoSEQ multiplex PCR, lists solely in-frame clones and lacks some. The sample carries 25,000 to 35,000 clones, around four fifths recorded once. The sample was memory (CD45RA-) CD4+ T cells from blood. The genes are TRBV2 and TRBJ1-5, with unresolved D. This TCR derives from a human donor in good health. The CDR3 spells CASRGPTSNQPQHF. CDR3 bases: TGTGCCAGCAGAGGACCGACGAGCAATCAGCCCCAGCATTTT.